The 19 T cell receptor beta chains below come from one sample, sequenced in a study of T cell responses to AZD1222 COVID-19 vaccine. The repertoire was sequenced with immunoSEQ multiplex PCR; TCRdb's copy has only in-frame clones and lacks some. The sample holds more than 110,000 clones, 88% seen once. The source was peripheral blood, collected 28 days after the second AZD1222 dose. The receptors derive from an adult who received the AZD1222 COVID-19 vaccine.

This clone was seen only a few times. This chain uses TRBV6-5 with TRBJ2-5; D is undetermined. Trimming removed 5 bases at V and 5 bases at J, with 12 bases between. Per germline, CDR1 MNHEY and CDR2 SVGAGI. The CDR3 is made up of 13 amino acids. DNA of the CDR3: TGTGCCAGCAGTAGGTCCCGGACGGAGACCCAGTACTTC. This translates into CASSRSRTETQYF.

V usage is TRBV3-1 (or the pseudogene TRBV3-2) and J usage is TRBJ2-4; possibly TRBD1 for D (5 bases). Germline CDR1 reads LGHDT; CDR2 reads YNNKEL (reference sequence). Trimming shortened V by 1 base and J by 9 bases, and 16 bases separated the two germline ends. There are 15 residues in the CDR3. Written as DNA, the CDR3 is TGTGCCAGCAGCCAAGGTGTCCAGGGTAAGGGCATTCAGTACTTC. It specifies CASSQGVQGKGIQYF.

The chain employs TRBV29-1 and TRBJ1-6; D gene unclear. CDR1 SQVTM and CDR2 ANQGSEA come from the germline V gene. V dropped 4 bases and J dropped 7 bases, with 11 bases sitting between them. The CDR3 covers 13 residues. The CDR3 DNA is TGCAGCGTTGCTGCCGGGTTGAATTCACCCCTCCACTTT. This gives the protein CSVAAGLNSPLHF.

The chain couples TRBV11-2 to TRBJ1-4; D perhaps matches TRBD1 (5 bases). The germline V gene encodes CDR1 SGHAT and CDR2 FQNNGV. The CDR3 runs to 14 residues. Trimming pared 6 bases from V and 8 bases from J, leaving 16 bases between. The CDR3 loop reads CASRLGEEREKLFF. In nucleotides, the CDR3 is TGTGCCAGCAGGCTAGGGGAGGAAAGAGAAAAACTGTTTTTT.

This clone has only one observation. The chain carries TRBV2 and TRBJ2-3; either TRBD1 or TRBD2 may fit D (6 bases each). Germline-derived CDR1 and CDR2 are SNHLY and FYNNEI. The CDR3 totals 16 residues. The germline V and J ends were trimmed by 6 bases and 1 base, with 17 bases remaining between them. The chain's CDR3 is CASRDPLGGRTDTQYF. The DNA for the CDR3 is TGTGCCAGCAGGGACCCTTTGGGGGGCCGCACAGATACGCAGTATTTT.

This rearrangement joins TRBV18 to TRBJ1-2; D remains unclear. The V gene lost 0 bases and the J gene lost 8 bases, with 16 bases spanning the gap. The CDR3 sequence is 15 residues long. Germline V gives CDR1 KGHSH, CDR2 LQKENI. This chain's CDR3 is CASSPPGPGERGYTF. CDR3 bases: TGTGCCAGCTCACCACCCGGGCCGGGAGAGAGAGGCTACACCTTC. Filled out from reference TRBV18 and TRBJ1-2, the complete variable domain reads NAGVMQNPRHLVRRRGQEARLRCSPMKGHSHVYWYRQLPEEGLKFMVYLQKENIIDESGMPKERFSAEFPKEGPSILRIQQVVRGDSAAYFCASSPPGPGERGYTFGSGTRLTVV.

The DNA for the CDR3 is TGCGCCAGCAGCCAAGTAACCAGGAACACTGAAGCTTTCTTT. It translates to CASSQVTRNTEAFF. The chain has TRBV4-1 and TRBJ1-1; D uncertain. This CDR3 has 14 residues. Germline loops: CDR1 MGHRA, CDR2 YSYEKL. With 1 base removed from V and 1 base from J, the gap between germline ends came to 7 bases.

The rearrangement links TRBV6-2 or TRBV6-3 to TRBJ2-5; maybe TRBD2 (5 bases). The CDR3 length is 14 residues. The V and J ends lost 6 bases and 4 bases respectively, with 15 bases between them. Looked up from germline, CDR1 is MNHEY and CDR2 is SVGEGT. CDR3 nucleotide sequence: TGTGCCAGCAGCTCGACGGCTAGCAGAGAGACCCAGTACTTC. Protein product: CASSSTASRETQYF.

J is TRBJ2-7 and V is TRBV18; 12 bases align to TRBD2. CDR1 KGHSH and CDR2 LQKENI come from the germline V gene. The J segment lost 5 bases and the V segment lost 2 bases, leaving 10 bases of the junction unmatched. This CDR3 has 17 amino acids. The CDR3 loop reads CASSPVGWGLAGNEQYF. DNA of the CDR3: TGTGCCAGCTCACCAGTTGGTTGGGGACTAGCGGGCAACGAGCAGTACTTC.

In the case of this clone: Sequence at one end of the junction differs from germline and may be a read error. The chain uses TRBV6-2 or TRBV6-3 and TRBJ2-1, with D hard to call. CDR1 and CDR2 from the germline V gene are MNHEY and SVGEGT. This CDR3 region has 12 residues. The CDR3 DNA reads TGTGCCAGCAGTTCGTCGACTCCCCGGCAGCTCTTC. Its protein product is CASSSSTPRQLF.

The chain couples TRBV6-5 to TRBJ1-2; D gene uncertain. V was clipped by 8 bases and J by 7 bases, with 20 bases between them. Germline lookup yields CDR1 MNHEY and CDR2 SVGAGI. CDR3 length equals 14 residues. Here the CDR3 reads CASLGLRRSGGYTF. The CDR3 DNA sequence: TGTGCCAGCCTAGGCTTAAGACGGTCGGGTGGCTACACCTTC.

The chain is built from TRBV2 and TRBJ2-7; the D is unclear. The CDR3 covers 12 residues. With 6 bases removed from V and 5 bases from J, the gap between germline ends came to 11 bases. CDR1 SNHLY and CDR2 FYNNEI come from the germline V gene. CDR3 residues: CASRRIGNEQYF. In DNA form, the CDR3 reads TGTGCCAGCAGGAGGATTGGGAACGAGCAGTACTTC.

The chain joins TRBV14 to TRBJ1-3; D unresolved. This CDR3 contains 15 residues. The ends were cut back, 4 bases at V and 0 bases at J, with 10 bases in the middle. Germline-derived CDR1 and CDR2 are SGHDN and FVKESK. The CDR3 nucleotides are TGTGCCAGCAGCCCAATCCGGACCTCTGGAAACACCATATATTTT. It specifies CASSPIRTSGNTIYF.

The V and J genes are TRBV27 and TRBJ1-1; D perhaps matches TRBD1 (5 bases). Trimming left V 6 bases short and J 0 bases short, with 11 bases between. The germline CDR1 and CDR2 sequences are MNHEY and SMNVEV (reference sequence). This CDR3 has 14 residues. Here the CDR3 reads CASSRREVNTEAFF. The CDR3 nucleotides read TGTGCCAGCAGCCGCAGGGAGGTGAACACTGAAGCTTTCTTT.

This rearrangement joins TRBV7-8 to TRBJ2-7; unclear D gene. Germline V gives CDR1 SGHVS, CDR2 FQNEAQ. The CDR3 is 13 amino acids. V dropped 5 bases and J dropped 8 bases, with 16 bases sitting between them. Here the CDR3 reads CASSQTSPTQQYF. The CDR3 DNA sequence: TGTGCCAGCAGCCAAACCAGCCCCACCCAGCAGTACTTC.

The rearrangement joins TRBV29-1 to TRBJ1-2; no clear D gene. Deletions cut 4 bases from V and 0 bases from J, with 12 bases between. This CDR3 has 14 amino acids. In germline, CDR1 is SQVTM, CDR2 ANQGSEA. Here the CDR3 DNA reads TGCAGCGTTGCGGGCAGACAATCTAACTATGGCTACACCTTC. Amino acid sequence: CSVAGRQSNYGYTF.

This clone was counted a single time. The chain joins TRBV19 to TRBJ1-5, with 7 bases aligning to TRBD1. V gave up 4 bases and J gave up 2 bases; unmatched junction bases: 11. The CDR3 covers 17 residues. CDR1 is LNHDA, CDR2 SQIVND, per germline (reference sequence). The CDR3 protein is CASSTRTGRFGNQPQHF. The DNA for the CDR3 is TGTGCCAGTAGTACCCGGACAGGAAGGTTTGGCAATCAGCCCCAGCATTTT.

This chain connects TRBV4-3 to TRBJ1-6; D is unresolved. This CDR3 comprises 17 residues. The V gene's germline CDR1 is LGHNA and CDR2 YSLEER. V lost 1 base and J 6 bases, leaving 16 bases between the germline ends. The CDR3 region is CASSQAGPLSPNSPLHF. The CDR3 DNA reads TGCGCCAGCAGCCAAGCCGGTCCCTTATCCCCTAATTCACCCCTCCACTTT.

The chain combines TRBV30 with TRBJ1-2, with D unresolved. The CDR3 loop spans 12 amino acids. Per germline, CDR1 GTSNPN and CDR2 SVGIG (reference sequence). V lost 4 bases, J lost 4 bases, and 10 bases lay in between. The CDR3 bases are TGTGCCTGGACCTTAGAGAGCTATGGCTACACCTTC. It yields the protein CAWTLESYGYTF. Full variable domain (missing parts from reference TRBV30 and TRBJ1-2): SQTIHQWPATLVQPVGSPLSLECTVEGTSNPNLYWYRQAAGRGLQLLFYSVGIGQISSEVPQNLSASRPQDRQFILSSKKLLLSDSGFYLCAWTLESYGYTFGSGTRLTVV.